Sequencing of this T cell receptor beta chain was carried out in a study of metastatic and nonmetastatic thyroid tumors (dated by TCRdb to 2018 to 2021). Concerning the study at large: Repertoires were compared across peripheral blood and tumor or nodule tissue samples from malignant and benign thyroid patients. Study-wide conclusions, independent of this receptor: In both blood and tumor samples, malignant tumors were reported to have significantly higher TCR beta diversity than benign nodules.

Per the germline V gene, WSHSY is the CDR1 and SAAADI is the CDR2. From cysteine to phenylalanine, the CDR3 is 15 amino acids long. Just CDR3 DNA is preserved here, 45 bases in frame from base 1. Deletion took 3 bases off V and 1 base off J, with a span of 9 bases between the germline ends. No patient had received any treatment before thyroid surgery. Using T-cell receptor beta sequencing, the study looked back at clinical samples from patients collected from about 2012 to 2018. The sample holds a few counts of this clone. This receptor's antigen is unknown. Base qualities are missing; no much larger clone stands one base away. Libraries came from PCR. This sample was sequenced with an Illumina HiSeq 4000. High-throughput sequencing was used to profile the CDR3 region of the TCR beta-chain in every patient. On the authors' methods: Drawing on CDR3 differences between clinicopathological groups, the researchers built a classifier meant to tell apart patients with distant-metastatic papillary thyroid cancer. Repertoire diversity was assessed with the Shannon index, and tumor-blood repertoire similarity with the Morisita-Horn index. TCRdb's own reprocessing of the public reads used fastp at Q25 and MiXCR and kept productive beta chains. TCRdb's processing, not the authors', yielded these V and J calls. Across this sample there are roughly 20,000 clones, with approximately 40% seen only once. The ten largest clones represent approximately 29% of the sample.

The sequencing sample was made of tumor tissue. The clonotype comes from a female donor with papillary thyroid cancer or a benign thyroid nodule (not recorded which). Some clones in this sample may be carry-over from other donors' samples. The chain is made from TRBV10-2 and TRBJ2-2, and the D gene may be TRBD2, 5 bases matching. The DNA sequence is TGCGCCAGCAGTGACGAGGGAGTGAACACCGGGGAGCTGTTTTTT. It codes for CASSDEGVNTGELFF.